This TCR beta chain was sequenced during a study of PD-1 blockade in classical Hodgkin lymphoma. The study's findings and limits: Similar baseline diversity was found in complete responders and newly diagnosed patients. By C4D1, diversity of CD4+ TCRs had risen significantly, whereas that of CD8+ TCRs had not.

To note about this clone: The antigen remains undetermined.

Generated by immunoSEQ multiplex PCR, the TCRdb table keeps only in-frame clones and is missing some. The sample holds 25,000 to 35,000 clones, roughly 85% seen once. The patients all showed relapse after autologous stem cell transplantation, while their brentuximab vedotin exposure varied. Researchers report purifying CD4+ T cells from thawed PBMCs by magnetic negative selection. The germline gives CDR1 SGHKS, CDR2 YYEKEE (reference sequence). V lost 1 base to trimming and J lost 8 bases; unmatched junction nucleotides: 6. This CDR3 spans 15 amino acids. This specimen was CD4+ T cells from blood, taken at baseline. The chain carries TRBV5-5 and TRBJ1-6; 7 nucleotides line up with TRBD1. This receptor was taken from a human donor with classical Hodgkin lymphoma. The CDR3 reads CASSLFSQGDSPLHF. The CDR3 DNA reads as TGTGCCAGCAGCTTGTTTTCCCAGGGGGATTCACCCCTCCACTTT.